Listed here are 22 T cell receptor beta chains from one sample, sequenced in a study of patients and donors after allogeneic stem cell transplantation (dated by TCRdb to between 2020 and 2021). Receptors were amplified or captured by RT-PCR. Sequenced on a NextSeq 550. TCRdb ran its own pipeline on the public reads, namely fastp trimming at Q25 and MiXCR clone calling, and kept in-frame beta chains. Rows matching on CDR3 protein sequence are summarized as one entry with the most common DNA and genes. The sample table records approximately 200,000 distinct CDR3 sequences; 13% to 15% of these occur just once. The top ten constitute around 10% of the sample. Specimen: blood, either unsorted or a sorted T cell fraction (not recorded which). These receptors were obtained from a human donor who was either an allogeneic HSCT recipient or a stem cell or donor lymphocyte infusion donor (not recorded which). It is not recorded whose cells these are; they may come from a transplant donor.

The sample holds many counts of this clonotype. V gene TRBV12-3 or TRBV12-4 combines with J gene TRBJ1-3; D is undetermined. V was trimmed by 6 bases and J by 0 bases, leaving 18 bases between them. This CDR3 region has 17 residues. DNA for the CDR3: TGTGCCAGCAGCCCCCAACCAATTCGGAACTCTGGAAACACCATATATTTT. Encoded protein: CASSPQPIRNSGNTIYF.

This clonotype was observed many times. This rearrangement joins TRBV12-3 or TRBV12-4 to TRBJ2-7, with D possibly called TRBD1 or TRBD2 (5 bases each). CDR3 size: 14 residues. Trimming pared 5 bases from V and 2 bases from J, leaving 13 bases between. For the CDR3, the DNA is TGTGCCAGCAGTGCCCCAGGGAGAGCCTACGAGCAGTACTTC. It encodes CASSAPGRAYEQYF.

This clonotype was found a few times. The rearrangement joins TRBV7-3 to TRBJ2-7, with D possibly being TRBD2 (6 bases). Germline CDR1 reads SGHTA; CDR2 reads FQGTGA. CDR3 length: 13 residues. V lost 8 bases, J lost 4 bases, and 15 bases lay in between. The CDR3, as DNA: TGTGCCAGCCACCAAAGCGGGCCTTACGAGCAGTACTTC. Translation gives CASHQSGPYEQYF.

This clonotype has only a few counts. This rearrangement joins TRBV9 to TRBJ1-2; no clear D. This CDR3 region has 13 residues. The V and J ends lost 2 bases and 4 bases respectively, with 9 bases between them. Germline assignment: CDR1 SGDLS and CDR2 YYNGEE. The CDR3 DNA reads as TGTGCCAGCAGCGTTGGCAGAACCTATGGCTACACCTTC. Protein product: CASSVGRTYGYTF.

The CDR3 protein is CASSEGGTGLNIQYF. The CDR3 bases are TGTGCCAGCAGTGAAGGAGGGACAGGGTTAAACATTCAGTACTTC. This rearrangement joins TRBV2 to TRBJ2-4; TRBD1 matches 9 bases. Germline assignment: CDR1 SNHLY and CDR2 FYNNEI. The CDR3 is 15 amino acids. J was trimmed by 6 bases and V by 1 base; bases with no gene match: 4.

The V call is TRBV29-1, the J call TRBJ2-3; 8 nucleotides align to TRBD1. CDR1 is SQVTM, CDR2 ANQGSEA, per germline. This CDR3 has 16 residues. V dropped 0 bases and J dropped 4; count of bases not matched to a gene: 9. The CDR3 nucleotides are TGCAGCGTTGAAGATTTCGCCACAGGGGGATCAGATACGCAGTATTTT. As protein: CSVEDFATGGSDTQYF.

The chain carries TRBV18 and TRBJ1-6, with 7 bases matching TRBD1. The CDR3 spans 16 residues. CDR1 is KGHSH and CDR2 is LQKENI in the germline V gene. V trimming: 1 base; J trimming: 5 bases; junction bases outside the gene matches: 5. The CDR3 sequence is CASSPQAGQNNSPLHF. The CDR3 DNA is TGTGCCAGCTCACCACAAGCGGGACAGAATAATTCACCCCTCCACTTT. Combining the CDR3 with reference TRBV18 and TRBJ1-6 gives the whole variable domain NAGVMQNPRHLVRRRGQEARLRCSPMKGHSHVYWYRQLPEEGLKFMVYLQKENIIDESGMPKERFSAEFPKEGPSILRIQQVVRGDSAAYFCASSPQAGQNNSPLHFGNGTRLTVT.

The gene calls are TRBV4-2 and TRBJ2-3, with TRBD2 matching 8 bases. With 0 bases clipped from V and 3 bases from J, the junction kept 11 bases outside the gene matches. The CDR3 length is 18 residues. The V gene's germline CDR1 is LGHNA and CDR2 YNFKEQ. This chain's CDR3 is CASSQEPRISGSTDTQYF. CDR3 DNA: TGTGCCAGCAGCCAAGAACCACGCATCAGCGGGAGTACAGATACGCAGTATTTT.

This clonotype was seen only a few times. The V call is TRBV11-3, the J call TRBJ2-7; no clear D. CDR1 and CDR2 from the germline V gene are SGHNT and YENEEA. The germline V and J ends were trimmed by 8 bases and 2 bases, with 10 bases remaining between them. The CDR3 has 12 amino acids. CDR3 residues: CASGVVPYEQYF. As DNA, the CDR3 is TGTGCCAGCGGGGTAGTCCCCTACGAGCAGTACTTC. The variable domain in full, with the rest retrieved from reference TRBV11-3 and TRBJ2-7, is EAGVVQSPRYKIIEKKQPVAFWCNPISGHNTLYWYLQNLGQGPELLIRYENEEAVDDSQLPKDRFSAERLKGVDSTLKIQPAELGDSAVYLCASGVVPYEQYFGPGTRLTVT.

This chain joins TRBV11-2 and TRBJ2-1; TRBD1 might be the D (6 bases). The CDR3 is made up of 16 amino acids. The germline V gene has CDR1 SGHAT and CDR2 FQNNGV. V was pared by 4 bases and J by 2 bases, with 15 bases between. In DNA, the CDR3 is TGTGCCAGCAGCTCCGGAGGACAGATTACCTACAATGAGCAGTTCTTC. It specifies CASSSGGQITYNEQFF.

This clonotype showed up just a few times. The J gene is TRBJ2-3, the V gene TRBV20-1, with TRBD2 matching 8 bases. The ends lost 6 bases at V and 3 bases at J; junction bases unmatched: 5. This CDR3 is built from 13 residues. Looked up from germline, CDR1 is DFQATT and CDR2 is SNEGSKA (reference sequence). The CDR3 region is CSAWRGDTDTQYF. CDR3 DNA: TGCAGTGCCTGGCGGGGGGATACAGATACGCAGTATTTT.

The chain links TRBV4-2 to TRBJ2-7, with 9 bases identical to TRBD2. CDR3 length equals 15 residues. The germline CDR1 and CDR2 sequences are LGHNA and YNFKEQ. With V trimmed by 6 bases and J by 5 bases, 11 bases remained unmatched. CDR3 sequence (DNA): TGTGCCAGCAGTTCCGCCGGGACTAGCTCGCACGAGCAGTACTTC. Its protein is CASSSAGTSSHEQYF.

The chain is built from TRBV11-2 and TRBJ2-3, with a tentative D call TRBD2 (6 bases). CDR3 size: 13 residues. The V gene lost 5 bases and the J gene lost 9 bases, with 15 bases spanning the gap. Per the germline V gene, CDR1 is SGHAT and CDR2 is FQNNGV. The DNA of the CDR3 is TGTGCCAGCAGCCTTAATGCTGGAGGGACGCAGTATTTT. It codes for CASSLNAGGTQYF.

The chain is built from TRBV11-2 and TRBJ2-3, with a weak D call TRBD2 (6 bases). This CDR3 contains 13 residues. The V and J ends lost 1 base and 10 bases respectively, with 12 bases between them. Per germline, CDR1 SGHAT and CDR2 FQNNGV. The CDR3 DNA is TGTGCCAGCAGCTTAGCGGGAGTTGGGGCGCAGTATTTT. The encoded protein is CASSLAGVGAQYF. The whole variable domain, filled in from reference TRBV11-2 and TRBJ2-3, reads EAGVAQSPRYKIIEKRQSVAFWCNPISGHATLYWYQQILGQGPKLLIQFQNNGVVDDSQLPKDRFSAERLKGVDSTLKIQPAKLEDSAVYLCASSLAGVGAQYFGPGTRLTVL.

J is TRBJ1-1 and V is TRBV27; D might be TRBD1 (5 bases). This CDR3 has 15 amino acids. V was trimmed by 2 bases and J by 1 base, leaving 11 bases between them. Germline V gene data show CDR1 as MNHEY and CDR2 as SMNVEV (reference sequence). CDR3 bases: TGTGCCAGCAGTTTAGGGTGGGGCAGGAACACTGAAGCTTTCTTT. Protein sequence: CASSLGWGRNTEAFF.

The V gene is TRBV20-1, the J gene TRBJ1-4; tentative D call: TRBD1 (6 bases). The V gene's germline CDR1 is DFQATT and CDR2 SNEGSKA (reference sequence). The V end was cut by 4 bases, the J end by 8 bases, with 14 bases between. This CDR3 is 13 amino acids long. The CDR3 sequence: CSATGLGGEKLFF. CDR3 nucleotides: TGCAGTGCTACGGGCCTCGGGGGCGAAAAACTGTTTTTT.

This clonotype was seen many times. CDR3 sequence reads: CSALKQGPNTQYF. The CDR3 DNA is TGCAGTGCTCTAAAACAGGGTCCGAATACGCAGTATTTT. The V call is TRBV20-1, the J call TRBJ2-3; maybe TRBD1 (6 bases). Germline-derived CDR1 and CDR2 are DFQATT and SNEGSKA (reference sequence). The ends were cut back, 5 bases at V and 7 bases at J, with 16 bases in the middle. The CDR3 is 13 amino acids.

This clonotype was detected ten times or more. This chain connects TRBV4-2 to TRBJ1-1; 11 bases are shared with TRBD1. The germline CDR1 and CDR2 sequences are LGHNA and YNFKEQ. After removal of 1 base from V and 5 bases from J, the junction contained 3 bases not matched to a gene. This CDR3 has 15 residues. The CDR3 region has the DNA TGTGCCAGCAGCCAAGCCGGGACAGGGGGAACTGAAGCTTTCTTT. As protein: CASSQAGTGGTEAFF.

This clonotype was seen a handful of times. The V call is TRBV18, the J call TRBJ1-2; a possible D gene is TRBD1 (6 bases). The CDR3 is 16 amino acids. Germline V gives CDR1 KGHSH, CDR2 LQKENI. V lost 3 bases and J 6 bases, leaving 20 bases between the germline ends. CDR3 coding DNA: TGTGCCAGCTCACCCGTCGGGGTCGGGGGCGCGGATGGCTACACCTTC. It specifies CASSPVGVGGADGYTF.

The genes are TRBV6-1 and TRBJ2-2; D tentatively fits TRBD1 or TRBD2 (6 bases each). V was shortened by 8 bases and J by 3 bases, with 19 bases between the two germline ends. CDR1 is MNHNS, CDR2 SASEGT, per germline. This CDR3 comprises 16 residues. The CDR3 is CASGGGSGFDTGELFF. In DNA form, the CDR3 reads TGTGCCAGCGGGGGCGGAAGCGGGTTCGACACCGGGGAGCTGTTTTTT.

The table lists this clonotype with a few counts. The chain's CDR3 is CASSTPRGTENEKLFF. The DNA for the CDR3 is TGTGCCAGCAGCACCCCCCGGGGGACAGAGAATGAAAAACTGTTTTTT. The chain links TRBV6-1 to TRBJ1-4; 7 nucleotides match TRBD1. The CDR3 is 16 amino acids. Looked up from germline, CDR1 is MNHNS and CDR2 is SASEGT. V was clipped by 6 bases and J by 5 bases; unmatched bases: 12.

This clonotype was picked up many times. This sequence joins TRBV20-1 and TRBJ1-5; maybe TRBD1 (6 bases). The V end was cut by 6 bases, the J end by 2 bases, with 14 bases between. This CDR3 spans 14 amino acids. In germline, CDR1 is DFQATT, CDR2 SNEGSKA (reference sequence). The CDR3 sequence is CSAQGWGGNQPQHF. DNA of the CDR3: TGCAGTGCCCAGGGGTGGGGGGGCAATCAGCCCCAGCATTTT.